This T cell receptor beta chain comes out of a study of shared clonotypes between healthy human individuals. This clone was counted a single time. Each CD8 memory set brought CD45RO+ cells together with CCR7-negative CD45RA+ TemRA cells. Sequenced by immunoSEQ multiplex PCR; TCRdb stores in-frame clones only, minus some. The data show a few hundred thousand clones, around 86% seen once. Trimming took 2 bases from V and 5 from J, leaving 7 bases between them. The germline gives CDR1 WNHNN, CDR2 SYGVQD (reference sequence). The CDR3 extends over 13 amino acids. The clonotype was recovered from a man between 18 and 35 years old in good health. Source material: memory CD8+ T cells sorted from blood. The subset here: CD45RO+ cells pooled with CCR7-negative TemRA cells. The V gene is TRBV10-1, the J gene TRBJ1-5; unclear D gene. CDR3 nucleotides: TGCGCCAGCAGTGAGACCCTTTATCAGCCCCAGCATTTT. Protein sequence: CASSETLYQPQHF.